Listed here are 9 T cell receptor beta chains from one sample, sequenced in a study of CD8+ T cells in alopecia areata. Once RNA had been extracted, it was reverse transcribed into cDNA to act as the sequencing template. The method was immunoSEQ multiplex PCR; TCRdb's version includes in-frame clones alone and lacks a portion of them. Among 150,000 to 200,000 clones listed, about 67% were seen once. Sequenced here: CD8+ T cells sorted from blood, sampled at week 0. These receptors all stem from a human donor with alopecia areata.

The CDR3 here is CASSQERTGSQETQYF. The CDR3 DNA reads as TGCGCCAGCAGCCAAGAGAGGACAGGGTCGCAAGAGACCCAGTACTTC. The rearrangement uses TRBV4-1 and TRBJ2-5, with 8 bases that match TRBD1. V shed 0 bases and J 2 bases; nucleotides not matched to a gene: 5. There are 16 residues in the CDR3. Germline values: CDR1 MGHRA, CDR2 YSYEKL.

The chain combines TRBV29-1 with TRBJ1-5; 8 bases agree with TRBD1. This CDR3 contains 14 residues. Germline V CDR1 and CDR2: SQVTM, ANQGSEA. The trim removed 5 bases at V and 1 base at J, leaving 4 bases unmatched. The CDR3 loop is CSVLDRGSNQPQHF. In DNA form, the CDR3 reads TGCAGCGTTCTCGACAGGGGAAGCAATCAGCCCCAGCATTTT.

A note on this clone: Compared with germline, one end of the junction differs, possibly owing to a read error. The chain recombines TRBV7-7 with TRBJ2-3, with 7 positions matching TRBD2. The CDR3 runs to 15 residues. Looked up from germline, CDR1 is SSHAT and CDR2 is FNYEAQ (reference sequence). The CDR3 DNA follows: TGTGCTAGCAGCCCGAGCGGGGAAAGGACAGATACGCAGTATTTT. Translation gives CASSPSGERTDTQYF.

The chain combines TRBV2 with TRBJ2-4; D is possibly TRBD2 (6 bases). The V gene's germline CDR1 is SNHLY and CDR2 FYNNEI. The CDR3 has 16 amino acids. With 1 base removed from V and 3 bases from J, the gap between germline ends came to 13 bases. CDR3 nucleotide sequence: TGTGCCAGCAGTGAAGGGTCGGGGGAGATCAAAAACATTCAGTACTTC. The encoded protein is CASSEGSGEIKNIQYF.

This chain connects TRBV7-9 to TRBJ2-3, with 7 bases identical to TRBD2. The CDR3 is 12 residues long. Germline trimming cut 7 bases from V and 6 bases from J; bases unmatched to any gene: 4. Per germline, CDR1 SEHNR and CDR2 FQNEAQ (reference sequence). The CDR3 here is CASNFGGDTQYF. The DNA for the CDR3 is TGTGCCAGCAACTTCGGGGGGGATACGCAGTATTTT. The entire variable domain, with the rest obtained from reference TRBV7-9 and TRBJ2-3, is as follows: DTGVSQNPRHKITKRGQNVTFRCDPISEHNRLYWYRQTLGQGPEFLTYFQNEAQLEKSRLLSDRFSAERPKGSFSTLEIQRTEQGDSAMYLCASNFGGDTQYFGPGTRLTVL.

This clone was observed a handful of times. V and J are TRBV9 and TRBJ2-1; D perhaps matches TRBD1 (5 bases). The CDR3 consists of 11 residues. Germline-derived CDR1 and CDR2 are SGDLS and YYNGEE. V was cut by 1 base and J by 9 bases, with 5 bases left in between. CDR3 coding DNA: TGTGCCAGCAGCGTAAGGGGTGAGCAGTTCTTC. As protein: CASSVRGEQFF.

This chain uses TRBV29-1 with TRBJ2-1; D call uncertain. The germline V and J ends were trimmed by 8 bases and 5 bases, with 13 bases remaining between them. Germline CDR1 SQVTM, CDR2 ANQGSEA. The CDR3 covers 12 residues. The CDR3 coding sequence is TGCAGCCCCGCTCGATCAAACAATGAGCAGTTCTTC. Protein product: CSPARSNNEQFF.

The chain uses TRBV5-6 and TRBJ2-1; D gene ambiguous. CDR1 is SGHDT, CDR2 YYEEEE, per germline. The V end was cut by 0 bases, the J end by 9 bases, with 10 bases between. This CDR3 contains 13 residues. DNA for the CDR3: TGTGCCAGCAGCTTGGGGGTAGGTAGTGAGCAGTTCTTC. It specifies CASSLGVGSEQFF. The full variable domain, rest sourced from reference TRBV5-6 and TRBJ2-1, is DAGVTQSPTHLIKTRGQQVTLRCSPKSGHDTVSWYQQALGQGPQFIFQYYEEEERQRGNFPDRFSGHQFPNYSSELNVNALLLGDSALYLCASSLGVGSEQFFGPGTRLTVL.

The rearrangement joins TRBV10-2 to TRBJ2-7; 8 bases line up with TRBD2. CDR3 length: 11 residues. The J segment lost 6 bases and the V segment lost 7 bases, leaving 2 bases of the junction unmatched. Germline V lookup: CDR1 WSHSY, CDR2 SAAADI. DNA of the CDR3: TGCGCCAGCACGGGGGGGCGCGAGCAGTACTTC. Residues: CASTGGREQYF.